This T cell receptor beta chain was identified in a study of T cells in narcolepsy. General study findings and limits: Reportedly, autoreactive clonotypes were serially detected in patients' blood but not controls'. HCRT-specific and TRIB2-specific autoreactive clonotypes appeared among same-patient CSF and blood CD4+ clonotypes.

Worth noting for this clone: What it binds is unknown.

Sequenced by immunoSEQ multiplex PCR; TCRdb stores in-frame clones only, minus some. The table shows about 30,000 clones, with approximately 80% occurring only once. The sequencing sample was made of CD45RA- memory CD4+ T cells from PBMCs. The sequence was collected from a human donor with narcolepsy.

CDR3 nucleotides: TGTGCCAGCAGCCGAGATTCGGGGAACTATGGCTACACCTTC. As protein: CASSRDSGNYGYTF. The rearrangement joins TRBV28 to TRBJ1-2; D is unresolved. The CDR3 contains 14 residues. The V gene's germline CDR1 is MDHEN and CDR2 SYDVKM. Trimming pared 6 bases from V and 2 bases from J, leaving 13 bases between.